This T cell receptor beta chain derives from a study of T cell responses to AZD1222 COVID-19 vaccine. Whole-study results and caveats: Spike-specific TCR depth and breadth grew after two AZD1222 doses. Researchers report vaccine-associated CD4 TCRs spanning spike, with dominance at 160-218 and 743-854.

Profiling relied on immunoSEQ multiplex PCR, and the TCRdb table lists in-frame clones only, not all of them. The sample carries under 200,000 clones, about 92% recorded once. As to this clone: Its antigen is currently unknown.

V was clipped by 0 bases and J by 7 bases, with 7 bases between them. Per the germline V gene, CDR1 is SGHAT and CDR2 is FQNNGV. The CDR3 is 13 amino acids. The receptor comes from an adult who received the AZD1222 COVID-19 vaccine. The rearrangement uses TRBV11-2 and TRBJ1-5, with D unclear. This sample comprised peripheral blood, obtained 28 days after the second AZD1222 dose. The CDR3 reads CASSLDILQPQHF. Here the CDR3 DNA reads TGTGCCAGCAGCTTAGATATCCTCCAGCCCCAGCATTTT.